This T cell receptor (beta chain) stems from a study of T cells in Graves' hyperthyroidism and ophthalmopathy. A NOSPECS grade of at least 4, a Clinical Activity Score of at least 3 and duration under 3 months were recorded in ophthalmopathy patients. Germline V lookup: CDR1 GTSNPN, CDR2 SVGIG (reference sequence). Trimming removed 8 bases at V and 2 bases at J, with 21 bases between. CDR3 size: 15 residues. It was RNA transcripts that yielded the amplified TCR beta CDR3 regions. A first-round RT-PCR of the TCR CDR3 used the HTBI primer set. TCRdb reprocessed the multiplex PCR reads via MiXCR and lists one record per CDR3 protein. The sample records under 500,000 distinct CDR3 sequences, roughly an eighth being singletons. General study results and limits: Most thyroid clonotypes expanded above 0.001 were also detected in blood.

The table lists this clonotype with many counts. Its target is unknown. The TCR comes from a man aged 45-65 years with Graves' ophthalmopathy. V is TRBV30 and J is TRBJ1-2; D is unresolved. The source material was blood. CDR3 in amino acids: CATANGLYANYGYTF. The CDR3 DNA reads as TGTGCCACGGCGAACGGGCTCTACGCCAACTATGGCTACACCTTC.